Shown below are 18 T cell receptor beta chains from a single sample sequenced in a study of early T cells in non-severe SARS-CoV-2 infection. TCRdb analysed the 5' RACE reads with MiXCR anew, one entry per CDR3 protein. The data contain some 97,000 distinct CDR3 sequences, around 10% of them singletons. Sequenced material: whole blood, taken at baseline. Receptors were obtained from an adult who was a healthcare worker with PCR-confirmed SARS-CoV-2 infection or an uninfected control (not recorded which).

The rearrangement uses TRBV7-9 and TRBJ2-7; D might be TRBD1 (5 bases). Germline V gives CDR1 SEHNR, CDR2 FQNEAQ (reference sequence). With 1 base removed from V and 1 base from J, the gap between germline ends came to 11 bases. The CDR3 is made up of 15 amino acids. In nucleotides, the CDR3 is TGTGCCAGCAGCTTAGAACAGGTGACATCCTACGAGCAGTACTTC. This codes for CASSLEQVTSYEQYF.

The sample holds many counts of this clonotype. V usage is TRBV7-3 and J usage is TRBJ2-3; D perhaps matches TRBD2 (6 bases). Trimming left V 7 bases short and J 3 bases short, with 20 bases between. CDR1 and CDR2 from the germline V gene are SGHTA and FQGTGA. The CDR3 has 16 residues. The CDR3 loop is CASIPRRGGVTDTQYF. DNA for the CDR3: TGTGCCAGCATACCGAGGCGGGGCGGGGTTACAGATACGCAGTATTTT.

This clonotype appeared many times. The genes are TRBV11-2 and TRBJ2-7, with TRBD1 matching over 7 bases. The V and J ends lost 1 base and 2 bases, in that order; junction bases with no gene match: 5. The CDR3 length is 15 residues. Germline CDR1 and CDR2: SGHAT and FQNNGV. CDR3 region: CASSLGQGVAYEQYF. The CDR3 DNA follows: TGTGCCAGCAGCTTAGGGCAGGGGGTGGCCTACGAGCAGTACTTC. Combining the CDR3 with reference TRBV11-2 and TRBJ2-7 gives the whole variable domain EAGVAQSPRYKIIEKRQSVAFWCNPISGHATLYWYQQILGQGPKLLIQFQNNGVVDDSQLPKDRFSAERLKGVDSTLKIQPAKLEDSAVYLCASSLGQGVAYEQYFGPGTRLTVT.

This CDR3 is CAISDHRGQGSNEQYF. The CDR3 DNA follows: TGTGCCATCAGTGATCATAGGGGACAGGGGAGTAACGAGCAGTACTTC. The chain recombines TRBV10-3 with TRBJ2-7; TRBD1 matches 10 bases. V gave up 3 bases and J gave up 5 bases; unmatched junction bases: 10. This CDR3 spans 16 amino acids. Germline V gives CDR1 ENHRY, CDR2 SYGVKD.

V gene TRBV19 combines with J gene TRBJ2-3, with D perhaps being TRBD1 or TRBD2 (5 bases each). The CDR3 loop spans 15 amino acids. V lost 5 bases, J lost 5 bases, and 17 bases lay in between. Germline V CDR1 and CDR2: LNHDA, SQIVND (reference sequence). CDR3 loop: CASSDSRGRGDTQYF. The CDR3 DNA reads TGTGCCAGTAGTGATTCCCGGGGCCGGGGAGATACGCAGTATTTT.

This chain joins TRBV5-1 and TRBJ2-1, with D maybe TRBD2 (6 bases). Germline V lookup: CDR1 SGHRS, CDR2 YFSETQ. Trimming took off 0 bases at V and 2 bases at J, with 12 bases between the two ends. The CDR3 loop spans 16 amino acids. The CDR3 DNA reads TGCGCCAGCAGCTTGGTTGGAGCGGGTACCTACAATGAGCAGTTCTTC. It codes for CASSLVGAGTYNEQFF.

This clonotype has ten or more counts. The chain carries TRBV9 and TRBJ1-1; D remains unclear. The V gene's germline CDR1 is SGDLS and CDR2 YYNGEE. Trimming shortened V by 4 bases and J by 2 bases, and 9 bases separated the two germline ends. This CDR3 region has 13 residues. CDR3: CASSYSHNTEAFF. CDR3 coding DNA: TGTGCCAGCAGCTACAGCCATAACACTGAAGCTTTCTTT.

This clonotype was seen at least ten times. This rearrangement joins TRBV11-2 to TRBJ2-7; 7 bases are a match to TRBD2. Germline CDR1 SGHAT, CDR2 FQNNGV. Losses at the gene ends were 6 bases for V and 2 bases for J; bases not matched to a gene: 16. The CDR3 extends over 17 amino acids. Here the CDR3 reads CASRGSIGDYGPYEQYF. CDR3 nucleotides: TGTGCCAGCAGGGGCTCGATAGGGGACTACGGGCCCTACGAGCAGTACTTC.

This clonotype was counted a few times. The V gene is TRBV12-3 or TRBV12-4, the J gene TRBJ1-1; TRBD1 matches 10 bases. The CDR3 runs 12 residues. J lost 8 bases, V lost 6 bases, and 3 bases had no gene match. The CDR3 spells CASRRQGAEAFF. In DNA form, the CDR3 reads TGTGCCAGCAGGAGACAGGGGGCGGAAGCTTTCTTT.

V is TRBV21-1 and J is TRBJ2-7; the D call in the table, TRBD1, was not verified against the DNA. TRBV21-1 is tagged as a pseudogene. The CDR3 spans 18 residues. In nucleotides, the CDR3 is TGTGCCAGCAGCAACGTCCCCACGGACAGGGGTATGAAGCACGAGCAGTACTTC. It yields the protein CASSNVPTDRGMKHEQYF.

This clonotype has a count of ten or more. The V call is TRBV6-6, the J call TRBJ1-1, with TRBD1 matching over 10 bases. J was trimmed by 5 bases and V by 4 bases; bases with no gene match: 10. CDR3 size: 16 residues. CDR1 and CDR2 (germline): MNHNY, SVGAGI (reference sequence). The CDR3 DNA is TGTGCCAGCAGTTTCCCCGGTTCGGACAGGGGGACTGAAGCTTTCTTT. This gives the protein CASSFPGSDRGTEAFF.

This rearrangement joins TRBV6-5 to TRBJ2-2; 7 bases line up with TRBD1. This CDR3 is built from 16 residues. V lost 1 base to trimming and J lost 2 bases; unmatched junction nucleotides: 4. CDR1 MNHEY and CDR2 SVGAGI come from the germline V gene. In nucleotides, the CDR3 is TGTGCCAGCAGTTACTTCCGGGACAGAAACACCGGGGAGCTGTTTTTT. Protein: CASSYFRDRNTGELFF.

V is TRBV19 and J is TRBJ2-5; D not certain. V lost 4 bases, J lost 5 bases, and 14 bases lay in between. Looked up from germline, CDR1 is LNHDA and CDR2 is SQIVND (reference sequence). There are 14 residues in the CDR3. CDR3 sequence (DNA): TGTGCCAGTAGTACCCCATCGAGTCTGGAGACCCAGTACTTC. As protein: CASSTPSSLETQYF.

This clonotype was found a few times. The chain uses TRBV7-2 and TRBJ2-2; D may match TRBD1 or TRBD2 (5 bases each). This CDR3 comprises 14 residues. Trimming removed 5 bases at V and 6 bases at J, with 13 bases between. Germline V CDR1 and CDR2: SGHTA, FQGNSA. This CDR3 reads CASSRGGMAGELFF. The CDR3 region has the DNA TGTGCCAGCAGCCGTGGGGGAATGGCCGGGGAGCTGTTTTTT.

This clonotype was observed many times. The chain has TRBV10-3 and TRBJ2-6, with D possibly being TRBD1 (6 bases). Deletions cut 5 bases from V and 0 bases from J, with 11 bases between. The CDR3 is 16 amino acids. Germline CDR1 is ENHRY and CDR2 is SYGVKD. In nucleotides, the CDR3 is TGTGCCATCAGTCGACAGGAAAGCTCTGGGGCCAACGTCCTGACTTTC. It encodes CAISRQESSGANVLTF.

This clonotype was counted at least ten times. This sequence joins TRBV29-1 and TRBJ2-7, with 7 bases fitting TRBD1. This CDR3 spans 15 amino acids. Germline values: CDR1 SQVTM, CDR2 ANQGSEA. V was clipped by 4 bases and J by 0 bases; unmatched bases: 9. The CDR3 DNA sequence: TGCAGCGTTGGCCTTGGGACAGCGAGCTCCTACGAGCAGTACTTC. Translation gives CSVGLGTASSYEQYF.

This clonotype was seen a few times. V is TRBV11-2 and J is TRBJ2-3, with D hard to call. This CDR3 has 12 amino acids. The V end was cut by 5 bases, the J end by 8 bases, with 11 bases between. Germline CDR1 and CDR2: SGHAT and FQNNGV. Here the CDR3 reads CASSLDLVTQYF. The CDR3 region has the DNA TGTGCCAGCAGCCTCGATCTGGTTACGCAGTATTTT.

V is TRBV6-6 and J is TRBJ2-7; 10 bases are a match to TRBD1. Looked up from germline, CDR1 is MNHNY and CDR2 is SVGAGI (reference sequence). Germline trimming cut 6 bases from V and 5 bases from J; bases unmatched to any gene: 4. CDR3 size: 13 residues. The CDR3 DNA follows: TGTGCCAGCAGGTCGACAGGGGGCGACGAGCAGTACTTC. Its protein product is CASRSTGGDEQYF.